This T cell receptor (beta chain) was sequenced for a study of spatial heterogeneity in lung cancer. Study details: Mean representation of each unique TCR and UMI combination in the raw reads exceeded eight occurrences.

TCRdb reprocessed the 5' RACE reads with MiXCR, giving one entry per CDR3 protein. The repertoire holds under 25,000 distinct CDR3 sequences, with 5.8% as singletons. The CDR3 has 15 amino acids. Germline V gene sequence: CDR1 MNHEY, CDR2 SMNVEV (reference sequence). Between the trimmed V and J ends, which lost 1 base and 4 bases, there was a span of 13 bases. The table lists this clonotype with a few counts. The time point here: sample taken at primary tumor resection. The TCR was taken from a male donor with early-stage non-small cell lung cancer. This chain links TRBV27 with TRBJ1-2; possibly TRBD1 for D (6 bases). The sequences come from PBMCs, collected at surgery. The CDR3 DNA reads TGTGCCAGCAGTTTATATAATACAGGGCCCTATGGCTACACCTTC. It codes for CASSLYNTGPYGYTF.